Detailed here is one T cell receptor beta chain. Its cognate antigen is unknown. These data come from a study of cytomegalovirus exposure and HLA in healthy donors. Study conclusions and caveats: TCR sequences were mostly rare, though some public TCRs occurred in many donors. With later analysis, a missense DCLRE1C variant became linked to TCR beta V- and J-gene trimming. Among TCR beta chains, those listed as cytomegalovirus-associated numbered about 150.

The CDR3 has 15 amino acids. V was cut by 3 bases and J by 7 bases, with 13 bases left in between. CDR1 is SNHLY and CDR2 is FYNNEI in the germline V gene. The PCR used 60 Vbeta and 13 Jbeta primers. The repertoire was sequenced with immunoSEQ multiplex PCR; TCRdb's copy has only in-frame clones and lacks some. The data hold about 140,000 clones, with about 84% observed a single time. The chain is built from TRBV2 and TRBJ1-6; weak D call: TRBD1 (5 bases). The sample taken for sequencing was PBMCs. The sequence was obtained from a man over 45 in good health and CMV-seronegative. The CDR3 loop is CASSEQGTLNSPLHF. DNA of the CDR3: TGTGCCAGCAGTGAGCAGGGTACTTTAAATTCACCCCTCCACTTT.